Below are 7 T cell receptor beta chains sequenced from a single sample in a study of CXCR3-negative and CXCR3-positive naive CD8 T cells. Preparation of TRB cDNA libraries relied on 5' RACE carrying UMI labels. From the 5' RACE reads, TCRdb lists one entry per CDR3 protein and no DNA. This sample's clone table lists approximately 100,000 distinct CDR3 sequences. Sequencing was performed on naive CXCR3- CD8+ T cells from blood. Indicated subset: CD45RO-CCR7+CD27+CD95- naive CD8+ T cells lacking CXCR3 (TNR3-). Source of these receptors: a human donor in good health. Some clones in this sample may be carry-over from other donors' samples.

The chain employs TRBV28 and TRBJ2-7; the TCRdb D gene call, TRBD1, has no DNA to confirm it. The length of the CDR3 is 15 residues. Per the germline V gene, CDR1 is MDHEN and CDR2 is SYDVKM. The CDR3 protein is CASSFSGTGLSEQYF.

The chain recombines TRBV12-3 or TRBV12-4 with TRBJ2-1; TCRdb gives TRBD1 as the D gene, but with no DNA this cannot be confirmed. This CDR3 spans 16 amino acids. The CDR3 sequence is CASSYSGTGPYNEQFF.

V is TRBV20-1 and J is TRBJ2-5; TCRdb reports TRBD2, a call that lacks DNA to check it against. The CDR3 runs 14 residues. CDR1 is DFQATT, CDR2 SNEGSKA, per germline (reference sequence). CDR3 sequence: CSARATRRQETQYF.

The CDR3 loop is CASSPRLGFDEQFF. The chain has TRBV7-3 and TRBJ2-1. Per the germline V gene, CDR1 is SGHTA and CDR2 is FQGTGA. The CDR3 has 14 residues.

The chain has TRBV19 and TRBJ1-1; TCRdb lists TRBD1, though no DNA is available to test this call. The germline V gene has CDR1 LNHDA and CDR2 SQIVND (reference sequence). This CDR3 region has 15 residues. The CDR3 reads CASSIWTGGSTEAFF.

This CDR3 is CSAIGTATYEQYF. The chain employs TRBV20-1 and TRBJ2-7; as DNA is missing, the TRBD1 call by TCRdb cannot be tested. Looked up from germline, CDR1 is DFQATT and CDR2 is SNEGSKA (reference sequence). The CDR3 has 13 amino acids.

The rearrangement links TRBV14 to TRBJ2-3; TCRdb calls TRBD1, which cannot be checked without DNA. Germline CDR1 and CDR2: SGHDN and FVKESK. This CDR3 region has 19 residues. The chain's CDR3 is CASSPRDRARRGGPDTQYF.